The TCR beta chain under discussion was sequenced for a study of cytomegalovirus exposure and HLA in healthy donors. Findings of the study overall: Compared with the approximately 680-donor mean, an Asian-associated ancestry cluster reportedly had fewer N-insertions, according to a later analysis. The listing of fewer than 200 TCR beta chains classed them as cytomegalovirus-associated. Later analysis associated a missense DCLRE1C variant with TCR beta V- and J-gene trimming.

Both 60 Vbeta primers and 13 Jbeta primers went into the PCR. Assay: immunoSEQ multiplex PCR; the TCRdb copy retains only in-frame clones and omits some. The data hold some 130,000 clones, with about four fifths observed a single time. For this clone: What it recognizes is unknown.

In nominal health when sampled, donors likely had unrecorded immune exposures nonetheless. Input material: PBMCs. The TCR was taken from a woman in her 40s in good health and CMV-seronegative.

The DNA of the CDR3 is TGTGCCAGCAGCTTAATTGGAGAAAGCACAGATACGCAGTATTTT. Amino acids: CASSLIGESTDTQYF. The gene calls are TRBV7-9 and TRBJ2-3; D gene ambiguous. Germline V lookup: CDR1 SEHNR, CDR2 FQNEAQ (reference sequence). The CDR3 covers 15 residues. Deletions cut 2 bases from V and 0 bases from J, with 9 bases between.